Each of the 10 T cell receptor beta chains below was sequenced from the same sample in a study of blood T cell repertoires in COVID-19. Assay used: immunoSEQ multiplex PCR; TCRdb lists only in-frame clones, some missing. This table holds over 110,000 clones, 88% found once. The material sequenced was peripheral blood. Receptors originate from a man aged 70 or older with acute or convalescent COVID-19.

V gene TRBV15 combines with J gene TRBJ2-3; TRBD2 aligns across 8 bases. Germline CDR1 LNHNV, CDR2 YYDKDF (reference sequence). This CDR3 has 17 amino acids. Trimming cost V 4 bases and J 1 base; bases outside gene matches: 10. The CDR3 DNA follows: TGTGCCACCAGCACCCCAGGAAGGCGGGGGGGCACAGATACGCAGTATTTT. Encoded protein: CATSTPGRRGGTDTQYF. Using reference TRBV15 and TRBJ2-3 for the parts outside the CDR3, the full variable domain is DAMVIQNPRYQVTQFGKPVTLSCSQTLNHNVMYWYQQKSSQAPKLLFHYYDKDFNNEADTPDNFQSRRPNTSFCFLDIRSPGLGDTAMYLCATSTPGRRGGTDTQYFGPGTRLTVL.

The chain is built from TRBV7-9 and TRBJ2-2, with 7 nucleotides matching TRBD1. The germline V gene encodes CDR1 SEHNR and CDR2 FQNEAQ (reference sequence). The V segment lost 8 bases and the J segment 2 bases; nucleotides outside the gene matches: 5. CDR3 length equals 14 residues. The CDR3 DNA follows: TGTGCCAGCGCCGGGACAGCAAACACCGGGGAGCTGTTTTTT. It yields the protein CASAGTANTGELFF.

The chain links TRBV9 to TRBJ2-7; D is perhaps TRBD1 (6 bases). Trimming stripped 4 bases from V and 5 bases from J, with 16 bases between. CDR3 size: 14 residues. Germline CDR1 SGDLS, CDR2 YYNGEE. The CDR3 nucleotides are TGTGCCAGCAGCCCTTCAGGGGATCACGACGAGCAGTACTTC. Translated, it gives CASSPSGDHDEQYF.

The rearrangement uses TRBV28 and TRBJ2-7, with a tentative D call TRBD1 (6 bases). This CDR3 is built from 13 residues. The V and J ends lost 5 bases and 4 bases respectively, with 12 bases between them. CDR1 is MDHEN and CDR2 is SYDVKM in the germline V gene. In DNA, the CDR3 is TGTGCCAGCAGTCCCGGGACACTTTACGAGCAGTACTTC. It yields the protein CASSPGTLYEQYF.

J is TRBJ1-2 and V is TRBV10-3; TRBD1 aligns across 7 bases. The CDR3 is 14 amino acids. V gave up 6 bases and J gave up 8 bases; unmatched junction bases: 12. The germline V gene has CDR1 ENHRY and CDR2 SYGVKD. CDR3 sequence reads: CAIRSSQGEVGYTF. Written as DNA, the CDR3 is TGTGCCATCAGATCATCCCAGGGGGAGGTGGGCTACACCTTC.

The rearrangement joins TRBV2 to TRBJ1-1; TRBD1 might be the D (6 bases). V was shortened by 5 bases and J by 3 bases, with 10 bases between the two germline ends. This CDR3 contains 13 residues. Germline CDR1 SNHLY, CDR2 FYNNEI. The CDR3: CASSRQGYTEAFF. As DNA, the CDR3 is TGTGCCAGCAGTCGGCAGGGGTACACTGAAGCTTTCTTT.

This clone was picked up one time. The chain couples TRBV6-5 to TRBJ2-7; 10 positions agree with TRBD1. The CDR3 has 14 amino acids. With V trimmed by 5 bases and J by 1 base, 2 bases remained unmatched. CDR1 is MNHEY, CDR2 SVGAGI, per germline. As DNA, the CDR3 is TGTGCCAGCAGTAAGGACAGGGGGTCCTACGAGCAGTACTTC. Its protein is CASSKDRGSYEQYF.

The chain is built from TRBV5-6 and TRBJ1-5, with no clear D. The V gene lost 2 bases and the J gene lost 2 bases, with 14 bases spanning the gap. The length of the CDR3 is 16 residues. Germline V CDR1 and CDR2: SGHDT, YYEEEE. Written as DNA, the CDR3 is TGTGCCAGCAGCTTTTTTGAGGGTCGTGGCAATCAGCCCCAGCATTTT. Protein product: CASSFFEGRGNQPQHF.

V gene TRBV2 combines with J gene TRBJ1-5; 9 bases are a match to TRBD1. The CDR3 is 15 amino acids. The junction had 13 bases not matched to a gene; V was cut back by 9 bases and J by 7 bases. CDR1 and CDR2 (germline): SNHLY, FYNNEI. The CDR3 region is CARGEGGQGAQPQHF. The CDR3 DNA follows: TGTGCCAGAGGGGAGGGGGGACAGGGAGCCCAGCCCCAGCATTTT.

The chain recombines TRBV4-2 with TRBJ1-2; 10 bases are shared with TRBD1. Germline trimming cut 3 bases from V and 8 bases from J; bases unmatched to any gene: 21. CDR1 and CDR2 (germline): LGHNA, YNFKEQ. This CDR3 is built from 19 residues. The CDR3 protein is CASSQEAVPLGTGDEGYTF. The CDR3 DNA reads as TGTGCCAGCAGCCAGGAAGCCGTACCACTCGGGACAGGGGACGAGGGCTACACCTTC.